The sequence of this T cell receptor (beta chain) was determined in a study of T cell responses to AZD1222 COVID-19 vaccine. The study, taken as a whole, reports: A rise in Spike-specific TCR breadth and depth followed two AZD1222 doses. Donor demographics were predominantly white British with a female majority; clonal diversity may be underestimated.

J gave up 5 bases and V 4 bases, and 9 bases lay outside the gene matches. Germline CDR1 reads LNHNV; CDR2 reads YYDKDF (reference sequence). This CDR3 has 16 residues. Details on this clone: What it recognizes is unknown.

Clones were read by immunoSEQ multiplex PCR, and TCRdb kept only the in-frame ones, dropping some. Of about 93,000 clones listed, approximately 88% were seen once; the top ten hold 15% to 20%. The sequence derives from an adult in good health. This chain links TRBV15 with TRBJ1-5; 9 positions match TRBD1. The input for sequencing was peripheral blood, taken on day 0 of AZD1222 vaccination. CDR3 coding DNA: TGTGCCACCAGCACCCCGGGACAGGGCTCTTATCAGCCCCAGCATTTT. Amino acids: CATSTPGQGSYQPQHF.